One and the same sample provided the 20 T cell receptor beta chains below, sequenced in a study of cytomegalovirus exposure and HLA in healthy donors. PCR amplification relied on 60 Vbeta primers (plus 13 Jbeta primers). TCRdb's table, derived via immunoSEQ multiplex PCR, lists solely in-frame clones and lacks some. The sample has approximately 150,000 clones, 77% seen once. The specimen was PBMCs. The origin of the receptors is a woman aged 55-69 years in good health and CMV-seronegative.

The rearrangement uses TRBV27 and TRBJ2-5, with D possibly being TRBD1 (6 bases). The CDR3 has 15 amino acids. V was trimmed by 6 bases and J by 2 bases, leaving 16 bases between them. Germline CDR1 MNHEY, CDR2 SMNVEV (reference sequence). Here the CDR3 reads CASSPLGTQQETQYF. CDR3 DNA: TGTGCCAGCAGCCCCCTAGGGACACAACAAGAGACCCAGTACTTC.

The chain links TRBV28 to TRBJ1-2, with 7 bases matching TRBD1. Germline CDR1 reads MDHEN; CDR2 reads SYDVKM. V shed 2 bases and J 8 bases; nucleotides not matched to a gene: 5. This CDR3 comprises 13 residues. The CDR3 protein is CASSLDRAWGYTF. Written as DNA, the CDR3 is TGTGCCAGCAGTTTAGACAGGGCCTGGGGCTACACCTTC.

The rearrangement joins TRBV14 to TRBJ1-1; no clear D gene. The V gene's germline CDR1 is SGHDN and CDR2 FVKESK. Trimming stripped 5 bases from V and 3 bases from J, with 10 bases between. The length of the CDR3 is 13 residues. Here the CDR3 reads CASSAIEDTEAFF. CDR3 DNA: TGTGCCAGCAGCGCCATAGAGGACACTGAAGCTTTCTTT.

The rearrangement links TRBV7-6 to TRBJ1-2; weak D call: TRBD1 (6 bases). Germline-derived CDR1 and CDR2 are SGHVS and FNYEAQ. Trimming cost V 5 bases and J 2 bases, with 18 bases left between them. The CDR3 is 16 residues long. CDR3 coding DNA: TGTGCCAGCAGCCCAGCAAGACAGGCGTCAAACTATGGCTACACCTTC. This translates into CASSPARQASNYGYTF.

The chain has TRBV9 and TRBJ2-4; 9 bases are a match to TRBD1. This CDR3 is built from 16 residues. Trimming cost V 3 bases and J 0 bases; bases outside gene matches: 4. Germline CDR1 and CDR2: SGDLS and YYNGEE. The CDR3 DNA follows: TGTGCCAGCAGCGCGGGGACAGGGCTAGCCAAAAACATTCAGTACTTC. Protein: CASSAGTGLAKNIQYF.

The rearrangement links TRBV19 to TRBJ2-2; weak D call: TRBD1 (6 bases). The CDR3 length is 16 residues. V was pared by 9 bases and J by 3 bases, with 20 bases between. CDR1 LNHDA and CDR2 SQIVND come from the germline V gene (reference sequence). The CDR3 protein is CASHTTWGRDTGELFF. CDR3 in DNA: TGTGCCAGCCATACAACATGGGGGCGCGACACCGGGGAGCTGTTTTTT.

The J gene is TRBJ1-1, the V gene TRBV19, with 7 bases fitting TRBD1. V dropped 5 bases and J dropped 11; count of bases not matched to a gene: 8. The CDR3 extends over 12 amino acids. The V gene's germline CDR1 is LNHDA and CDR2 SQIVND (reference sequence). This chain's CDR3 is CASSSGTEIAFF. The CDR3, as DNA: TGTGCCAGTAGTTCCGGGACAGAGATTGCTTTCTTT.

This clone was observed a handful of times. The CDR3 loop is CASSFGLKGSPPYEQYF. In DNA, the CDR3 is TGTGCCAGCAGCTTTGGATTAAAGGGGTCACCTCCCTACGAGCAGTACTTC. The chain employs TRBV7-9 and TRBJ2-7; maybe TRBD1 (5 bases). The germline V gene has CDR1 SEHNR and CDR2 FQNEAQ (reference sequence). This CDR3 has 17 residues. Trimming shortened V by 3 bases and J by 2 bases, and 20 bases separated the two germline ends.

V is TRBV20-1 and J is TRBJ1-1, with D possibly TRBD1 on 6 matching bases. The CDR3 runs 11 residues. Between the trimmed V and J ends, which lost 7 bases and 1 base, there was a span of 7 bases. The germline V gene has CDR1 DFQATT and CDR2 SNEGSKA (reference sequence). DNA of the CDR3: TGCAGTGTACAGGGGAACACTGAAGCTTTCTTT. Translation gives CSVQGNTEAFF.

V gene TRBV14 combines with J gene TRBJ1-2, with no clear D. The CDR3 is 17 residues long. Trimming left V 0 bases short and J 3 bases short, with 17 bases between. Germline V gives CDR1 SGHDN, CDR2 FVKESK. The CDR3 region is CASSQDPSMAAYYGYTF. For the CDR3, the DNA is TGTGCCAGCAGCCAAGATCCAAGTATGGCAGCGTACTATGGCTACACCTTC.

The V call is TRBV7-9, the J call TRBJ2-7; D is perhaps TRBD2 (5 bases). The CDR3 length is 14 residues. From germline, CDR1 is SEHNR and CDR2 FQNEAQ (reference sequence). The V and J ends lost 1 base and 6 bases respectively, with 13 bases between them. This chain's CDR3 is CASSLEGREREQYF. In nucleotides, the CDR3 is TGTGCCAGCAGCTTAGAGGGTAGGGAGCGCGAGCAGTACTTC.

The rearrangement joins TRBV6-1 to TRBJ2-3; 9 nucleotides align to TRBD1. Looked up from germline, CDR1 is MNHNS and CDR2 is SASEGT. The CDR3 has 15 residues. Trimming took 5 bases from V and 3 from J; bases not matched to a gene: 6. The CDR3 DNA reads TGTGCCAGCAGTAAGCCGGGACAGGGAACAGATACGCAGTATTTT. It is translated as CASSKPGQGTDTQYF.

V and J are TRBV19 and TRBJ2-2; D might be TRBD2 (5 bases). Trimming removed 10 bases at V and 5 bases at J, with 11 bases between. The germline gives CDR1 LNHDA, CDR2 SQIVND (reference sequence). CDR3 length: 12 amino acids. The CDR3 nucleotides read TGTGCCATTTTCAGCGGAACCGGGGAGCTGTTTTTT. Encoded protein: CAIFSGTGELFF.

This chain uses TRBV5-5 with TRBJ2-7; 8 nucleotides align to TRBD1. This CDR3 is 18 amino acids long. Per germline, CDR1 SGHKS and CDR2 YYEKEE (reference sequence). Trimming took 3 bases from V and 2 from J; bases not matched to a gene: 16. CDR3 nucleotides: TGTGCCAGCAGCTACTCGCGCCCCGACAGGGGACGAACCTACGAGCAGTACTTC. Its protein product is CASSYSRPDRGRTYEQYF.

The chain joins TRBV18 to TRBJ2-6, with 7 bases aligning to TRBD1. Germline assignment: CDR1 KGHSH and CDR2 LQKENI. The length of the CDR3 is 17 residues. V was clipped by 4 bases and J by 4 bases; unmatched bases: 10. The CDR3 region has the DNA TGTGCCAGCTCACAGAAAACAGGGGATTCCGGGGCCAACGTCCTGACTTTC. It specifies CASSQKTGDSGANVLTF.

The V gene is TRBV4-1, the J gene TRBJ2-7; 8 bases fit TRBD1. CDR3 length: 16 amino acids. CDR1 MGHRA and CDR2 YSYEKL come from the germline V gene. J lost 2 bases, V lost 0 bases, and 6 bases had no gene match. CDR3 protein: CASSQEGGQGTYEQYF. CDR3 DNA sequence: TGCGCCAGCAGCCAAGAAGGCGGACAGGGCACCTACGAGCAGTACTTC.

V gene TRBV19 combines with J gene TRBJ2-3; maybe TRBD2 (6 bases). V lost 10 bases to trimming and J lost 4 bases, with 18 bases between them. The CDR3 covers 14 residues. CDR1 LNHDA and CDR2 SQIVND come from the germline V gene (reference sequence). CDR3 in DNA: TGTGCCACCCTCGGGCGGGGCCGCTCAGATACGCAGTATTTT. Protein product: CATLGRGRSDTQYF.

There are a few counts of this clone. The gene calls are TRBV18 and TRBJ1-4, with 10 bases that match TRBD1. The V gene's germline CDR1 is KGHSH and CDR2 LQKENI. Trimming cost V 2 bases and J 6 bases; bases outside gene matches: 0. CDR3 length equals 14 residues. The CDR3 sequence: CASSPGQGDEKLFF. CDR3 sequence (DNA): TGTGCCAGCTCACCAGGACAGGGGGATGAAAAACTGTTTTTT.

The CDR3 DNA sequence: TGCGCCAGCAGCATACAGGGATTGAACACTGAAGCTTTCTTT. Its protein is CASSIQGLNTEAFF. V gene TRBV5-1 combines with J gene TRBJ1-1; possibly TRBD1 for D (6 bases). This CDR3 comprises 14 residues. Trimming removed 4 bases from V and 0 bases from J, with 10 bases in between. Germline V CDR1 and CDR2: SGHRS, YFSETQ.

V gene TRBV28 combines with J gene TRBJ1-5, with 9 bases fitting TRBD1. Germline V gene lookup returns CDR1 MDHEN and CDR2 SYDVKM. The CDR3 has 17 residues. Losses at the gene ends were 4 bases for V and 4 bases for J; bases not matched to a gene: 11. Here the CDR3 DNA reads TGTGCCAGCAGTTCCCGAACCCGGGACAGGGAGAATCAGCCCCAGCATTTT. It specifies CASSSRTRDRENQPQHF.